This T cell receptor (beta chain) was identified in a study of OX40 agonist ivuxolimab in advanced cancers. The CDR3 has 15 residues. Trimming took 4 bases from V and 2 from J, leaving 12 bases between them. The germline gives CDR1 GTSNPN, CDR2 SVGIG (reference sequence). Produced via immunoSEQ multiplex PCR; TCRdb's table is partial and in-frame only. The repertoire includes approximately 74,000 clones, around 93% of them detected once, and less than 0.35% sits in the top ten. This receptor was obtained from an adult with an advanced solid tumor such as melanoma, head and neck, liver or kidney cancer. This sequence joins TRBV30 and TRBJ1-6, with a tentative D call TRBD1 (6 bases). The input for sequencing was CD4+ or CD8+ T cells sorted from blood, taken in a trial of the OX40 agonist ivuxolimab. CDR3 bases: TGTGCCTGGACGAGCAGGGGCGCCTATAATTCACCCCTCCACTTT. It encodes CAWTSRGAYNSPLHF. Filled out from reference TRBV30 and TRBJ1-6, the complete variable domain reads SQTIHQWPATLVQPVGSPLSLECTVEGTSNPNLYWYRQAAGRGLQLLFYSVGIGQISSEVPQNLSASRPQDRQFILSSKKLLLSDSGFYLCAWTSRGAYNSPLHFGNGTRLTVT.